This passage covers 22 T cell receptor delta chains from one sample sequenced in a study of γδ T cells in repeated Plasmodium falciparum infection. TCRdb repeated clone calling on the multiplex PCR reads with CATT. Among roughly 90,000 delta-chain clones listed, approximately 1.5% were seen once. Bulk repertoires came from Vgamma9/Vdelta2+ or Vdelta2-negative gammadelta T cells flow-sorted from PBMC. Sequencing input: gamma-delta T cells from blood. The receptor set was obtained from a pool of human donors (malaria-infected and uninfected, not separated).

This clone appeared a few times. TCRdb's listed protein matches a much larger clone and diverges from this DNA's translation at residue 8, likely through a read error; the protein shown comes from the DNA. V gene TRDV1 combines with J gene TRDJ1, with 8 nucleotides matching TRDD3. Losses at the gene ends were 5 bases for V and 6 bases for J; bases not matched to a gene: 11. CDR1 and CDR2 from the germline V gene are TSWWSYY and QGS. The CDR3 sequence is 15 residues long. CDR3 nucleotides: TGTGCTCTTGGGAAGAGGGCTGGCTGGGGGAATAAACTCATCTTT. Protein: CALGKRAGWGNKLIF.

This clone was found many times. CDR3 residues: CALGEALKSWGSYLAPLIF. CDR3 coding DNA: TGTGCTCTTGGGGAGGCCCTTAAGTCCTGGGGGTCCTATCTAGCACCCCTGATCTTT. V is TRDV1 and J is TRDJ4; 7 nucleotides align to TRDD3. Unmatched junction bases numbered 23, after V lost 3 bases and J lost 4 bases. The CDR3 has 19 amino acids. CDR1 and CDR2 (germline): TSWWSYY, QGS.

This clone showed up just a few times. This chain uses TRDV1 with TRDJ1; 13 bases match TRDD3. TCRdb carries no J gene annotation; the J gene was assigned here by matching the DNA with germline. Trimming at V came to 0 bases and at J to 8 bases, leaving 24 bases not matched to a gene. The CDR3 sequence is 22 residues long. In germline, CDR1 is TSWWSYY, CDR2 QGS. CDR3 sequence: CALGELGFLRVLLGDTRTKLIF. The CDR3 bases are TGTGCTCTTGGGGAACTGGGTTTCCTACGGGTTTTACTGGGGGATACGCGGACAAAACTCATCTTT.

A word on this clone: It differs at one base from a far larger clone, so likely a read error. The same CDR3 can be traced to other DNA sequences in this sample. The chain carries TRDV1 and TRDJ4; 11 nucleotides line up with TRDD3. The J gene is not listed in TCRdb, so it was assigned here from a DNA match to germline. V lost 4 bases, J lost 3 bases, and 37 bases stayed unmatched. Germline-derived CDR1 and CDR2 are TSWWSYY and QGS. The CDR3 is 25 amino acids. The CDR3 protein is CALGGPHGRLVPIDHVLGDKGPLIF. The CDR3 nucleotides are TGTGCTCTTGGGGGTCCCCATGGACGGCTCGTCCCAATCGACCATGTACTGGGGGATAAAGGACCCCTGATCTTT.

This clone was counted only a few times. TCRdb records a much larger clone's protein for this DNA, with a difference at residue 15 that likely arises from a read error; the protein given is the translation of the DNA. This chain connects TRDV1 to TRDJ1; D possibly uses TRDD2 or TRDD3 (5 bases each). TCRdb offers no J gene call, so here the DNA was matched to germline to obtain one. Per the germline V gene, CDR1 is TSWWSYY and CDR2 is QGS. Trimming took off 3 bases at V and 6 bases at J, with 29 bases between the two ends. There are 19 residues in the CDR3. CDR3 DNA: TGTGCTCTTGGGGACGCACCCCTTCTCCCCGTACGTGGGGCCAATAAACTCATCTTT. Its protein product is CALGDAPLLPVRGANKLIF.

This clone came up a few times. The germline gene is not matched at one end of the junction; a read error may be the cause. CDR3 loop: CALVEPPFLAKNDKLIF. The CDR3 bases are TGTGCTCTTGTGGAACCCCCTTTCCTAGCGAAAAACGATAAACTCATCTTT. The chain links TRDV1 to TRDJ1; perhaps TRDD2 as D (6 bases). TCRdb lists no J gene, so it was determined here by aligning the DNA to germline. Germline loops: CDR1 TSWWSYY, CDR2 QGS. The CDR3 contains 17 residues.

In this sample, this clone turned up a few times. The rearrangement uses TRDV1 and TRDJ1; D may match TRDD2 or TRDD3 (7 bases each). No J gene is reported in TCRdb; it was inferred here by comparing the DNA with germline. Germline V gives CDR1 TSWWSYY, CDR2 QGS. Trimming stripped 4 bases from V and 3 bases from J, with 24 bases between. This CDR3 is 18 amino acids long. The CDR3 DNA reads TGTGCTCTTGGGGTCTTCCTAGTCCCCGGGGGATCATCCGATAAACTCATCTTT. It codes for CALGVFLVPGGSSDKLIF.

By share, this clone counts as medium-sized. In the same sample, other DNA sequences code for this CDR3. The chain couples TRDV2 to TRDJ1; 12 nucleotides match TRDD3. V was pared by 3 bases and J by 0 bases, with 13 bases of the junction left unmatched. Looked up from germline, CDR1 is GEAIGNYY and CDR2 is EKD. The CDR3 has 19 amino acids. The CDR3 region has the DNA TGTGCCTGTGACTCATTACTGGGGGATACTGGTTCGTACACCGATAAACTCATCTTT. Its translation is CACDSLLGDTGSYTDKLIF.

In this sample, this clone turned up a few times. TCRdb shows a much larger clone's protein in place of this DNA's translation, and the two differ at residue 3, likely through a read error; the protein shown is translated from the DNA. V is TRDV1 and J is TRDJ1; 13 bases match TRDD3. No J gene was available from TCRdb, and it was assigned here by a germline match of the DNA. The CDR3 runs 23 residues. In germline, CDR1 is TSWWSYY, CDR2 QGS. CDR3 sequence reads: CAFGEDRRIVLGDTLRYTDKLIF. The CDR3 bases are TGTGCTTTTGGGGAAGATAGAAGAATTGTACTGGGGGATACGCTCCGATACACCGATAAACTCATCTTT.

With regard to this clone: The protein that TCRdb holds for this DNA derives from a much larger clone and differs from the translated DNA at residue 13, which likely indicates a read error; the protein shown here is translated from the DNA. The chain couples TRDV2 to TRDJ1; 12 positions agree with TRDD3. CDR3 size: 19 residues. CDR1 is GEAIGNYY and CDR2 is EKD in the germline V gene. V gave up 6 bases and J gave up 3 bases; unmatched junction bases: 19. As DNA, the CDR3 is TGTGCCTGTTCTACTTCACCCAAAACTGGGGGATACTCTTCCGATAAACTCATCTTT. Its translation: CACSTSPKTGGYSSDKLIF.

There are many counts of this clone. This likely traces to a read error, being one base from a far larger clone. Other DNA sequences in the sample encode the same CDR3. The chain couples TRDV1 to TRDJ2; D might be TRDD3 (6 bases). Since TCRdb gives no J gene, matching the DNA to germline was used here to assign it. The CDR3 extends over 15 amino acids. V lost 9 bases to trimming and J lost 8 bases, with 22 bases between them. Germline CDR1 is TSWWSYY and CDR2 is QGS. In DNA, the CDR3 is TGTGCTCTGACCTACGAAGGGATATCGACGGCACAACTCTTCTTT. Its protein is CALTYEGISTAQLFF.

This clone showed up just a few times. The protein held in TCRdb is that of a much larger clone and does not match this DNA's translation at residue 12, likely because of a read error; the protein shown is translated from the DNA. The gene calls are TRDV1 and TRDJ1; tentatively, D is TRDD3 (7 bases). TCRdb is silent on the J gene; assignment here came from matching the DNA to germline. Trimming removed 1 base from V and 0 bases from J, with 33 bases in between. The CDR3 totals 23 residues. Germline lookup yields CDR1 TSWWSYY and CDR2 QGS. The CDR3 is CALGEHCCRPSHSYGGYTDKLIF. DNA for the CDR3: TGTGCTCTTGGGGAACATTGTTGTAGGCCTTCCCACTCCTACGGGGGATACACCGATAAACTCATCTTT.

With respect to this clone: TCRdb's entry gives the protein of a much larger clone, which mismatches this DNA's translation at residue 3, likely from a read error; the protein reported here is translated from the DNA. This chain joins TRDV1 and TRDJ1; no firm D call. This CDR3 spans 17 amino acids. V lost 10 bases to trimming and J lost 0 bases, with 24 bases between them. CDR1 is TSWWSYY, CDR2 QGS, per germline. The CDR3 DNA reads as TGTGCTCCCCTAGGGAATGCCTGTAGGTGTCACACCGATAAACTCATCTTT. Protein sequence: CAPLGNACRCHTDKLIF.

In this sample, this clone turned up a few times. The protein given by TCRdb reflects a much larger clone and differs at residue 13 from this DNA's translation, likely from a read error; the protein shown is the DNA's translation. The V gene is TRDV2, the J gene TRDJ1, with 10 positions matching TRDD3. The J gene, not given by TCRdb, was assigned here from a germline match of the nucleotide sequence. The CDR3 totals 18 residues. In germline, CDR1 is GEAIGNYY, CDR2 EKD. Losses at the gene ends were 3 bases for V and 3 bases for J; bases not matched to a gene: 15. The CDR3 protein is CACDLNIPWGIAADKLIF. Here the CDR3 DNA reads TGTGCCTGTGACCTTAATATCCCCTGGGGGATAGCGGCCGATAAACTCATCTTT.

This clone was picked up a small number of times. CDR3 nucleotides: TGTGCTCTTGGGGAACCTGGTCCTAGATGGGGGATCCCCTACACCGATAAACTCATCTTT. Its protein product is CALGEPGPRWGIPYTDKLIF. The chain couples TRDV1 to TRDJ1; 8 bases line up with TRDD3. TCRdb does not report a J gene; here it was assigned by matching the DNA to germline references. The CDR3 loop spans 20 amino acids. The J segment lost 0 bases and the V segment lost 1 base, leaving 16 bases of the junction unmatched. Per germline, CDR1 TSWWSYY and CDR2 QGS.

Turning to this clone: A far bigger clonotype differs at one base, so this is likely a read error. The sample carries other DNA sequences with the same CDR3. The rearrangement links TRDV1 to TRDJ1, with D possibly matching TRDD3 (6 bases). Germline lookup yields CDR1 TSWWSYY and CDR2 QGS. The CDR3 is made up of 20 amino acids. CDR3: CALGTIFAGGGYWYTDKLIF. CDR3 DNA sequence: TGTGCTCTTGGGACCATCTTTGCCGGGGGAGGTTACTGGTACACCGATAAGCTCATCTTT.

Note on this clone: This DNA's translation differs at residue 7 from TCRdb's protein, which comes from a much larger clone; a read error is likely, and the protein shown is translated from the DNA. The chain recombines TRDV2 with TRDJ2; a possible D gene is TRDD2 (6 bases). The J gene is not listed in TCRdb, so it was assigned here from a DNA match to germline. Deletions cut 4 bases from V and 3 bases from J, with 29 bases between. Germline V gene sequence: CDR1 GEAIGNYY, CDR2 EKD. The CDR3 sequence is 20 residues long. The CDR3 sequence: CACDPATPTALGWLTAQLFF. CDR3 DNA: TGTGCCTGTGATCCCGCTACTCCTACTGCTTTGGGCTGGCTGACAGCACAACTCTTCTTT.

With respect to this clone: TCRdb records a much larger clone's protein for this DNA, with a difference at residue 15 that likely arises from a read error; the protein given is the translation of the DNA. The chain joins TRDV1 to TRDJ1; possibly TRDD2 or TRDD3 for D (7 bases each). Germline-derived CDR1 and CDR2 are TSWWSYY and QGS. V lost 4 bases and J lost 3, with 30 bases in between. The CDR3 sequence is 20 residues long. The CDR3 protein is CALGGSFFLLMGIVPDKLIF. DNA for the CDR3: TGTGCTCTTGGGGGGTCCTTTTTCCTACTCATGGGGATAGTACCCGATAAACTCATCTTT.

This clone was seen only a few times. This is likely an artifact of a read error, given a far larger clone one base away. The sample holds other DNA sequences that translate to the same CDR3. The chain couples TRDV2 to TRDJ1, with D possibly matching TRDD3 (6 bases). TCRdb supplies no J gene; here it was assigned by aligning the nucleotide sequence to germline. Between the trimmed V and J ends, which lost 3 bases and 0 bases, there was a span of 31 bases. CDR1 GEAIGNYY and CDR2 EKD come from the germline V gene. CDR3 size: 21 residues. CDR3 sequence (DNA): TGTGCCTGTGACCCTGTACTGGGCGATACGCGCGTACAATCTTACACCGATAAACTCATCTTT. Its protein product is CACDPVLGDTRVQSYTDKLIF.

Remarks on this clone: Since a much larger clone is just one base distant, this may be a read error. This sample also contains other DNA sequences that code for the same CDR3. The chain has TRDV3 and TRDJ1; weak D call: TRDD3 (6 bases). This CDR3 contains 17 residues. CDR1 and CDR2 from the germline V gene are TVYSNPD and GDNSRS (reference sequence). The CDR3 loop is CASTIFIWGLNTDKLIF. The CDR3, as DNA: TGTGCCTCAACGATATTCATTTGGGGGCTTAACACCGACAAACTCATCTTT.

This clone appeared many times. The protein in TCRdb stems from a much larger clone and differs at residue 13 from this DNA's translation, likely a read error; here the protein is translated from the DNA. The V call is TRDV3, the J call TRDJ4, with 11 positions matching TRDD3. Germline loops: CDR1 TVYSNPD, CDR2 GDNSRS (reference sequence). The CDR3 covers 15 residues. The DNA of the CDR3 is TGTGCCTTTAGTCCAGGCTGGGGGATACTGAGGCCCCCGATCTTT. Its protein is CAFSPGWGILRPPIF.

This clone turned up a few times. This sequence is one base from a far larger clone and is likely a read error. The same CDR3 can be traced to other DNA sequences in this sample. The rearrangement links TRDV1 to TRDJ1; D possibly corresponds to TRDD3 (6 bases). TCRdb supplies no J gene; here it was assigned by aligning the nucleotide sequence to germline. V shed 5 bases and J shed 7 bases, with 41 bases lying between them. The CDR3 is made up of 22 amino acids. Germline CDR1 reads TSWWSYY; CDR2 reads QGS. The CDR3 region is CALGRSPPRTFSTGISQGKLIF. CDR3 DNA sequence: TGTGCTCTTGGGAGATCCCCGCCTAGGACTTTCTCTACTGGGATATCCCAGGGTAAACTCATCTTT.